This T cell receptor (beta chain) comes out of a study of early T cells in non-severe SARS-CoV-2 infection. This clonotype has ten or more counts. Unique molecular identifiers (one per individual cDNA molecule) were attached. Using its own MiXCR run on the 5' RACE reads, TCRdb lists one record per CDR3 protein. The data contain more than 50,000 distinct CDR3 sequences, 9.5% to 15% of them singletons. The source was whole blood, collected at baseline. The TCR originated in an adult who was a healthcare worker with PCR-confirmed SARS-CoV-2 infection or an uninfected control (not recorded which).

The CDR3 sequence is CATSDSGTSGTDTQYF. The CDR3 coding sequence is TGTGCCACCAGTGATTCCGGGACTAGCGGCACAGATACGCAGTATTTT. The chain employs TRBV24-1 and TRBJ2-3, with 10 bases identical to TRBD2. Germline V lookup: CDR1 KGHDR, CDR2 SFDVKD. J gave up 1 base and V 2 bases, and 2 bases lay outside the gene matches. The CDR3 is made up of 16 amino acids.